Shown below are 13 T cell receptor beta chains from a single sample sequenced in a study of CD8 T cells in ankylosing spondylitis. Study results and caveats: Ankylosing spondylitis blood appeared to be characterized by a TCR beta motif of several highly homologous variants.

Each CDR3 protein is one row after TCRdb ran MiXCR on the 5' RACE reads. Of about 540,000 distinct CDR3 sequences in the sample, over 9.5% were seen once. These TCRs are of unknown antigen specificity. Source material: blood, either unsorted or a sorted T cell fraction (not recorded which). The receptors stem from a male donor with ankylosing spondylitis.

This clonotype has at least ten counts. CDR3 in amino acids: CASSLDSGNIQYF. The CDR3 DNA reads TGTGCCAGCAGCTTAGACTCGGGGAACATTCAGTACTTC. The chain uses TRBV7-9 and TRBJ2-4; weak D call: TRBD2 (5 bases). V was shortened by 1 base and J by 7 bases, with 8 bases between the two germline ends. The CDR3 contains 13 residues. In germline, CDR1 is SEHNR, CDR2 FQNEAQ (reference sequence).

The chain is built from TRBV30 and TRBJ2-5; a weak D match, TRBD1 (5 bases). Germline V gene data show CDR1 as GTSNPN and CDR2 as SVGIG (reference sequence). The length of the CDR3 is 11 residues. Trimming cost V 5 bases and J 4 bases, with 8 bases left between them. In DNA, the CDR3 is TGTGCCTGGGCAGGGCCAGAGACCCAGTACTTC. This sequence encodes CAWAGPETQYF.

This clonotype was counted between two and nine times. The V gene is TRBV10-2, the J gene TRBJ2-7, with 12 positions matching TRBD2. With 0 bases clipped from V and 1 base from J, the junction kept 7 bases outside the gene matches. The germline V gene has CDR1 WSHSY and CDR2 SAAADI. The length of the CDR3 is 18 residues. This CDR3 is CASSESGLGLAGSYEQYV. The CDR3 DNA is TGCGCCAGCAGTGAGTCGGGCCTTGGACTAGCGGGATCCTACGAGCAGTACGTC.

The J gene is TRBJ2-7, the V gene TRBV7-8; D is uncertain. The CDR3 length is 14 residues. V was clipped by 1 base and J by 5 bases, with 12 bases between them. Germline assignment: CDR1 SGHVS and CDR2 FQNEAQ. As DNA, the CDR3 is TGTGCCAGCAGCTTAGAAACACAGTGGGACGAGCAGTACTTC. Translation: CASSLETQWDEQYF.

The rearrangement links TRBV6-2 or TRBV6-3 to TRBJ1-5; 9 bases are a match to TRBD1. Germline loops: CDR1 MNHEY, CDR2 SVGEGT. V shed 5 bases and J 7 bases; nucleotides not matched to a gene: 6. CDR3 length: 14 residues. CDR3 sequence (DNA): TGTGCCAGCAGTCCGGGACAGGGCTGGCAGCCCCAGCATTTT. This codes for CASSPGQGWQPQHF.

In this sample, this clonotype turned up a few times. The chain employs TRBV5-1 and TRBJ2-7; D unclear. The CDR3 extends over 14 amino acids. Germline assignment: CDR1 SGHRS and CDR2 YFSETQ. V lost 1 base, J lost 2 bases, and 10 bases lay in between. The CDR3 region is CASSLSPLTYEQYF. The CDR3 DNA sequence: TGCGCCAGCAGCTTGTCACCTCTTACCTACGAGCAGTACTTC.

This clonotype appeared a few times. The V call is TRBV20-1, the J call TRBJ2-7; D is undetermined. Germline V gene data show CDR1 as DFQATT and CDR2 as SNEGSKA (reference sequence). V gave up 3 bases and J gave up 3 bases, with 12 bases separating them. The CDR3 contains 13 residues. CDR3 loop: CSARPKASYEQYV. In DNA form, the CDR3 reads TGCAGTGCTAGGCCTAAAGCTAGCTACGAGCAGTACGTC.

This clonotype has more than one count but fewer than ten. The chain links TRBV6-1 to TRBJ2-3; D uncertain. Germline V gene lookup returns CDR1 MNHNS and CDR2 SASEGT. V was pared by 10 bases and J by 2 bases, with 7 bases between. The CDR3 has 11 residues. The CDR3 sequence: CATLLTDTQYF. The CDR3 DNA is TGTGCCACCCTCCTCACAGATACGCAGTATTTT.

This chain joins TRBV4-2 and TRBJ2-7; D unresolved. Germline values: CDR1 LGHNA, CDR2 YNFKEQ. V lost 1 base, J lost 0 bases, and 10 bases lay in between. This CDR3 region has 15 residues. In DNA, the CDR3 is TGTGCCAGCAGCCAAGTCGGGTGGGACTCCTACGAGCAGTACTTC. Amino acids: CASSQVGWDSYEQYF.

The rearrangement uses TRBV2 and TRBJ2-1; D is unclear. V was cut by 1 base and J by 7 bases, with 11 bases left in between. The CDR3 runs 14 residues. Germline V CDR1 and CDR2: SNHLY, FYNNEI. CDR3 protein: CASSEGGLRNEQFF. CDR3 bases: TGTGCCAGCAGTGAAGGAGGCCTAAGGAATGAGCAGTTCTTC.

V is TRBV14 and J is TRBJ1-1; D ambiguous. Trimming took off 0 bases at V and 11 bases at J, with 10 bases between the two ends. Germline V gene sequence: CDR1 SGHDN, CDR2 FVKESK. The CDR3 is made up of 12 amino acids. CDR3 region: CASSQDFEKAFF. Here the CDR3 DNA reads TGTGCCAGCAGCCAAGACTTTGAGAAGGCTTTCTTT.

The rearrangement links TRBV19 to TRBJ2-4; 10 bases line up with TRBD1. The germline V gene has CDR1 LNHDA and CDR2 SQIVND (reference sequence). This CDR3 region has 14 residues. The junction had 4 bases not matched to a gene; V was cut back by 6 bases and J by 5 bases. CDR3 in DNA: TGTGCCAGTAGGGACAGGGGGAAGGAAAACATTCAGTACTTC. Its protein product is CASRDRGKENIQYF.

This clonotype was recorded many times. This rearrangement joins TRBV12-3 or TRBV12-4 to TRBJ1-5; D is unresolved. V gave up 3 bases and J gave up 0 bases, with 6 bases separating them. The CDR3 is made up of 14 amino acids. The CDR3 here is CASSLRDSNQPQHF. CDR3 nucleotides: TGTGCCAGCAGTTTGAGGGATAGCAATCAGCCCCAGCATTTT.